The entry below describes one T cell receptor beta chain. The sample belongs to a study of blood T cell repertoires in COVID-19. Germline-derived CDR1 and CDR2 are SGHTA and FQGNSA. The J segment lost 0 bases and the V segment lost 5 bases, leaving 5 bases of the junction unmatched. This CDR3 spans 15 amino acids. Clones were read by immunoSEQ multiplex PCR, and TCRdb kept only the in-frame ones, dropping some. This sample yields about 230,000 clones, of which around 90% are seen a single time; roughly 2.5% belongs to the top ten. This receptor was obtained from a man between 25 and 39 years old with COVID-19, enrolled during active disease. The chain joins TRBV7-2 to TRBJ2-3; TRBD2 aligns across 7 bases. Sequencing was performed on peripheral blood. The CDR3 is CASSRDYISTDTQYF. Here the CDR3 DNA reads TGTGCCAGCAGCCGGGACTATATTAGCACAGATACGCAGTATTTT.